What follows is one T cell receptor (beta chain) and its context. Its binding antigen is unknown. There are no base qualities to consult, and no much larger clone falls within one base. Each collaborating institution followed its own protocols to collect whole blood in K2EDTA tubes. For TCRbeta analysis, collaborators shipped samples as frozen whole blood, isolated PBMCs, or DNA extracted from either of those sample types. The data originate from a study of blood T cell repertoires in COVID-19 (dated by TCRdb to 2019 to 2021). Study-wide context: Samples from collaborators originated in the United States, Italy and Spain and spanned both the acute and convalescent phases of COVID-19. The material from the prospective study consisted of cDNA or gDNA derived from T cells, B-cell-depleted T cells, or PBMCs. Subjects who had been exposed to COVID-19, were actively infected with it, or had recovered from it provided the deeply sampled blood TCRbeta repertoires that made up the dataset. The repertoires were released in a freely available public database intended as a resource for research on the immune response to SARS-CoV-2. The samples were drawn from two sources: the first 160 participants of the ongoing ImmuneRACE study, and 950 to 1,500 subjects contributed by 6 global collaborators. Nearly every sample came with metadata listing a de-identified subject ID, COVID-19 status, age in years and sex. Where available, HLA class I and class II types were obtained from metadata supplied by the sample provider rather than from assay-based typing. The investigation overall reported the following: The amount of clinical and demographic metadata varied by source and participant and was provided uncurated.

From cysteine to phenylalanine, the CDR3 is 15 amino acids long. CDR3 DNA is the only sequence kept; it has 45 bases, read in frame from the first base. CDR1 is given as SGHTS and CDR2 as YDEGEE, both from the germline V gene. At the junction V is shortened by 0 bases and J by 7 bases; bases outside the gene matches: 8. TCRbeta CDR3 regions were amplified from genomic DNA using the immunoSEQ Assay, a bias-controlled multiplex PCR. In the paper's pipeline: The number of nucleated cells in each sample was estimated from the amplification of reference gene primers within the assay. To quantify the absolute abundance of each unique TCRbeta CDR3 rearrangement, sequence reads were collapsed and filtered. For each sample, productive Simpson clonality was calculated as the square root of Simpson's diversity index across productive rearrangements. TCRdb stores this immuneACCESS table with in-frame sequences only. Part of the clones is absent; in the studies checked, under half of the shortfall reflects unresolved V genes, and no reason is known for the rest. Clone size and V and J calls were adopted from that table, with D and trimming inferred from the DNA. The sample table lists over 200,000 clones, more than 85% of them with a count of one. The ten largest clones capture 1.9% of the sample.

The chain links TRBV5-8 with TRBJ1-2; 8 bases in the middle match TRBD1. Sequenced: peripheral blood. The receptor was derived from a man in his forties or fifties with active or convalescent COVID-19. The CDR3 sequence is CASSLAGTGRVGYTF. The DNA sequence is TGTGCCAGCAGCTTGGCCGGGACAGGCCGGGTTGGCTACACCTTC.